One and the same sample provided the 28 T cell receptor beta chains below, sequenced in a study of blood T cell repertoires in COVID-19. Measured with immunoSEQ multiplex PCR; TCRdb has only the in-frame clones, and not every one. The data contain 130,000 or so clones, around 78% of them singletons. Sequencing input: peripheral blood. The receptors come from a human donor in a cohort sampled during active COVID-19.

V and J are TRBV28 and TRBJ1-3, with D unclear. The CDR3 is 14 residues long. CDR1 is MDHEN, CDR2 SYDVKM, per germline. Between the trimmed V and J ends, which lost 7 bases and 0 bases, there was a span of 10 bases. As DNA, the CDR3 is TGTGCCAGCATCGCTGGCCGCTCTGGAAACACCATATATTTT. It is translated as CASIAGRSGNTIYF. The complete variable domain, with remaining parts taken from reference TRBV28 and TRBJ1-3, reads DVKVTQSSRYLVKRTGEKVFLECVQDMDHENMFWYRQDPGLGLRLIYFSYDVKMKEKGDIPEGYSVSREKKERFSLILESASTNQTSMYLCASIAGRSGNTIYFGEGSWLTVV.

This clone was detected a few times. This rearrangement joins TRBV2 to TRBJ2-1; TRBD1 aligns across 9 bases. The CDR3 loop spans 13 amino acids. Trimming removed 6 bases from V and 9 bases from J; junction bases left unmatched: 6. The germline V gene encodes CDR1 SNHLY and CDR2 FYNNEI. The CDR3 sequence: CASRSDRGAEQFF. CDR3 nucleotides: TGTGCCAGCAGATCGGACAGGGGAGCTGAGCAGTTCTTC.

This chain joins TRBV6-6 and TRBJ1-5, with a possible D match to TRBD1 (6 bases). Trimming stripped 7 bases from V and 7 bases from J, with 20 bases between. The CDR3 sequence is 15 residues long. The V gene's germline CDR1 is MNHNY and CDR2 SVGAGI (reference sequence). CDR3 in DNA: TGTGCCAGCACCCAAGGGGGGGCGCATCCCCAGCCCCAGCATTTT. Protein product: CASTQGGAHPQPQHF.

CDR3 coding DNA: TGTGCCAGCAGCTACAGCGGGGGCACCGGGGAGCTGTTTTTT. Protein: CASSYSGGTGELFF. This chain joins TRBV5-4 and TRBJ2-2; 8 bases are a match to TRBD2. The CDR3 runs to 14 residues. Trimming removed 3 bases from V and 4 bases from J; junction bases left unmatched: 2. Germline lookup yields CDR1 SGHNT and CDR2 YYREEE (reference sequence).

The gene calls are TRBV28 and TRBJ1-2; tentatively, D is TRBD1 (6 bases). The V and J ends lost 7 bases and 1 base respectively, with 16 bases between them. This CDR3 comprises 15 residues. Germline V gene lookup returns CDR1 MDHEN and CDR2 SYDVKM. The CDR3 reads CASTTLGRGNYGYTF. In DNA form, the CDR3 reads TGTGCCAGCACCACCCTGGGCAGGGGTAACTATGGCTACACCTTC.

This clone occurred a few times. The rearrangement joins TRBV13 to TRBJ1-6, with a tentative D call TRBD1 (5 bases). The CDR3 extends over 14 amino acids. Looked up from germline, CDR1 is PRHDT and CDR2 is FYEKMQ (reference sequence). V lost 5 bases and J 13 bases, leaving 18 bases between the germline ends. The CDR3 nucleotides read TGTGCCAGCAGCCCTTTGGGGCCTCCTTCCCCCCTCCACTTT. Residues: CASSPLGPPSPLHF.

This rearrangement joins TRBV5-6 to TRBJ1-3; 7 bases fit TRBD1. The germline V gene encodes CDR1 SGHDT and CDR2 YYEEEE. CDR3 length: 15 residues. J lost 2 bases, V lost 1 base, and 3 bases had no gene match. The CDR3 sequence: CASSLMDRPGNTIYF. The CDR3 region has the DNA TGTGCCAGCAGCTTGATGGACAGGCCTGGAAACACCATATATTTT.

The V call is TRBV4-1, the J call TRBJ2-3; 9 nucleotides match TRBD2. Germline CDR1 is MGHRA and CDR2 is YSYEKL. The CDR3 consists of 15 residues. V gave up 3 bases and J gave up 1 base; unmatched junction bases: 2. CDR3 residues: CASSHLAGGTDTQYF. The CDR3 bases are TGCGCCAGCAGCCACTTAGCGGGGGGCACAGATACGCAGTATTTT.

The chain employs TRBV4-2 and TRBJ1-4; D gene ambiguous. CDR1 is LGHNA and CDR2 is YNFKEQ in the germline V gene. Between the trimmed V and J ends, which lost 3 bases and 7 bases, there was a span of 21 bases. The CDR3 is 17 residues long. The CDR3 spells CASSQEGRRVTSEKLFF. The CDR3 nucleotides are TGTGCCAGCAGCCAGGAAGGAAGGAGGGTTACGAGTGAAAAACTGTTTTTT.

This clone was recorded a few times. CDR3 bases: TGTGCCAGCAGCCCGACAGCGAACACTGAAGCTTTCTTT. Its protein is CASSPTANTEAFF. The chain is built from TRBV3-1 (or the pseudogene TRBV3-2) and TRBJ1-1; D perhaps matches TRBD1 (5 bases). V was pared by 4 bases and J by 1 base, with 7 bases between. The germline V gene encodes CDR1 LGHDT and CDR2 YNNKEL (reference sequence). The CDR3 extends over 13 amino acids.

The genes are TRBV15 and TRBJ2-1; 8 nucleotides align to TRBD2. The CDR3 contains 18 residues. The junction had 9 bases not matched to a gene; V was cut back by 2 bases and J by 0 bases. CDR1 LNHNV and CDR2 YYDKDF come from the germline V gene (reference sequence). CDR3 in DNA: TGTGCCACCAGCAGACCGGCCGTAGCGGGAAGCTCCTACAATGAGCAGTTCTTC. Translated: CATSRPAVAGSSYNEQFF.

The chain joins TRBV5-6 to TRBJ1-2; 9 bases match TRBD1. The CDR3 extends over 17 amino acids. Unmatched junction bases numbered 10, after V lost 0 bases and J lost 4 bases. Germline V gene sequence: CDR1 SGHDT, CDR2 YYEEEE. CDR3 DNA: TGTGCCAGCAGCTTGGGACAGGGGGTTTTGAGAGGCTATGGCTACACCTTC. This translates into CASSLGQGVLRGYGYTF.

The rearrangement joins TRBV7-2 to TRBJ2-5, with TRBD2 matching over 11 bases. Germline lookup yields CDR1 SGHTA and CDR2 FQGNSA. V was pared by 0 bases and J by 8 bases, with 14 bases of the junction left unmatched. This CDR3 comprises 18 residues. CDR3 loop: CASSLAGGLAGGLGTQYF. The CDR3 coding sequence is TGTGCCAGCAGCTTAGCGGGCGGGCTAGCGGGGGGCCTCGGAACCCAGTACTTC.

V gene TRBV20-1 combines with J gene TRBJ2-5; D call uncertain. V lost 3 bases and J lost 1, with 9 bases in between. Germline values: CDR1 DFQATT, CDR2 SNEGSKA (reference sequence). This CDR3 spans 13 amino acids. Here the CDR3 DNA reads TGCAGTGCTAGTTCCGGGTCCCAAGAGACCCAGTACTTC. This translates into CSASSGSQETQYF.

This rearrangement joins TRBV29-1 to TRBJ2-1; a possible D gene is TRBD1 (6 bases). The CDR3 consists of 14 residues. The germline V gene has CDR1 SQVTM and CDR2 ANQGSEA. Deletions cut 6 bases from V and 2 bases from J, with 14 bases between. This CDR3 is CSVNRDMPYNEQFF. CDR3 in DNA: TGCAGCGTCAACAGGGATATGCCCTACAATGAGCAGTTCTTC.

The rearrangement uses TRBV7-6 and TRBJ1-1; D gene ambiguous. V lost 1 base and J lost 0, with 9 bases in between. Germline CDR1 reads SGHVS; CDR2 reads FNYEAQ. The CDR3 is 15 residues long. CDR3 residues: CASSLVPGMNTEAFF. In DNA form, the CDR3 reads TGTGCCAGCAGCTTAGTACCGGGAATGAACACTGAAGCTTTCTTT.

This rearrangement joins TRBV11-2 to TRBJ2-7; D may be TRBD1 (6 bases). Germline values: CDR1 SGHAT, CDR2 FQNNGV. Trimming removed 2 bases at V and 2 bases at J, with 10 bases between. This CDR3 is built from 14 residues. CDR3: CASSLYTGTYEQYF. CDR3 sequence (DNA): TGTGCCAGCAGCTTATATACAGGGACCTACGAGCAGTACTTC.

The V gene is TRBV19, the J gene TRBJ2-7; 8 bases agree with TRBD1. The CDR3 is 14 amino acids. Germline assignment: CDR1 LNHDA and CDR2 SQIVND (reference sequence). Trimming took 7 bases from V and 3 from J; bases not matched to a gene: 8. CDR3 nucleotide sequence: TGTGCCAGTAATCCGACAGGGGCCTTCTACGAGCAGTACTTC. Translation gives CASNPTGAFYEQYF.

The CDR3 loop is CASGPAGWNYEQYF. CDR3 bases: TGTGCCAGCGGCCCAGCAGGGTGGAACTACGAGCAGTACTTC. The gene calls are TRBV2 and TRBJ2-7, with a weak D call TRBD1 (5 bases). The germline V and J ends were trimmed by 8 bases and 3 bases, with 17 bases remaining between them. The CDR3 consists of 14 residues. Germline V lookup: CDR1 SNHLY, CDR2 FYNNEI.

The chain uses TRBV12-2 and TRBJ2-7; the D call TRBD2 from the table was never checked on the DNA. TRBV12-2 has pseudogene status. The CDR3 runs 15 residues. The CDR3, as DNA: TGTGCAAGTCGCTTAGCGCATGTCCGAGCCTACGAGCAGTACTTC. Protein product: CASRLAHVRAYEQYF.

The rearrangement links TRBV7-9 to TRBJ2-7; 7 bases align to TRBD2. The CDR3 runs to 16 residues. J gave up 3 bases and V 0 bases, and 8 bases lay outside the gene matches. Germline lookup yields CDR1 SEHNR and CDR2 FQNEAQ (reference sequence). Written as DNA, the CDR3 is TGTGCCAGCAGCTTAGCGTTGGCTAGCGGATACTACGAGCAGTACTTC. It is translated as CASSLALASGYYEQYF.

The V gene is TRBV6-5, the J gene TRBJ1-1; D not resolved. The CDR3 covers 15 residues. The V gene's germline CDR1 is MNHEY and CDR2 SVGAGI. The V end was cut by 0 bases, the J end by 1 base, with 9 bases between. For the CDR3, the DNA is TGTGCCAGCAGTTACTCGAGGCCAGCGAACACTGAAGCTTTCTTT. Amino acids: CASSYSRPANTEAFF.

CDR3 sequence reads: CASRQGRGTEAFF. CDR3 DNA: TGTGCCAGCAGACAAGGTAGGGGCACTGAAGCTTTCTTT. V usage is TRBV2 and J usage is TRBJ1-1; D may be TRBD1 (5 bases). CDR3 length: 13 amino acids. Germline lookup yields CDR1 SNHLY and CDR2 FYNNEI. Trimming shortened V by 6 bases and J by 4 bases, and 12 bases separated the two germline ends.

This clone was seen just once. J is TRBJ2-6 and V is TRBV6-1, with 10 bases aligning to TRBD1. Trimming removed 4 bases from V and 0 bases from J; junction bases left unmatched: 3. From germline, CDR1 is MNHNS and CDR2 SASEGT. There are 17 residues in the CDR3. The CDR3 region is CASSGTGGYSGANVLTF. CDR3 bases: TGTGCCAGCAGTGGGACAGGGGGTTACTCTGGGGCCAACGTCCTGACTTTC.

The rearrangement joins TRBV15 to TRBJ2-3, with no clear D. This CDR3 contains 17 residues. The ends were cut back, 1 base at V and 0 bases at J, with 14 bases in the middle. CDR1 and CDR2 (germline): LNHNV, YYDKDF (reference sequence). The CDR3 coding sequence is TGTGCCACCAGCAGAGGGCTTCTCCAACCTAGCACAGATACGCAGTATTTT. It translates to CATSRGLLQPSTDTQYF.

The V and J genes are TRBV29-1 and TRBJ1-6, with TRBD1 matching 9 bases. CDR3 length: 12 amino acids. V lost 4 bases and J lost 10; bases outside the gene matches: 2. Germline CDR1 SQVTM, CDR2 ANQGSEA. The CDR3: CSVGDRESPLHF. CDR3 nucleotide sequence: TGCAGCGTTGGGGACAGGGAGTCACCCCTCCACTTT.

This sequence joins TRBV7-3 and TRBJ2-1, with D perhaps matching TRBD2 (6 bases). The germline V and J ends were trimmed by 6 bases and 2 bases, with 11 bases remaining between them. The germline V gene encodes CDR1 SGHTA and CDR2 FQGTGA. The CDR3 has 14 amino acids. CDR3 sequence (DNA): TGTGCCAGCAGTACGGGACTTCCCTACAATGAGCAGTTCTTC. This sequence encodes CASSTGLPYNEQFF.

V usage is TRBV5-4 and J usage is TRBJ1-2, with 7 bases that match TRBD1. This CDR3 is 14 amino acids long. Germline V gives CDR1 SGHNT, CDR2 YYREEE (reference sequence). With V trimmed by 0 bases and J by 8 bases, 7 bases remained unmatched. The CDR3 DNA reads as TGTGCCAGCAGCTTGGATGACAGGGCAGGGGGCTACACCTTC. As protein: CASSLDDRAGGYTF.